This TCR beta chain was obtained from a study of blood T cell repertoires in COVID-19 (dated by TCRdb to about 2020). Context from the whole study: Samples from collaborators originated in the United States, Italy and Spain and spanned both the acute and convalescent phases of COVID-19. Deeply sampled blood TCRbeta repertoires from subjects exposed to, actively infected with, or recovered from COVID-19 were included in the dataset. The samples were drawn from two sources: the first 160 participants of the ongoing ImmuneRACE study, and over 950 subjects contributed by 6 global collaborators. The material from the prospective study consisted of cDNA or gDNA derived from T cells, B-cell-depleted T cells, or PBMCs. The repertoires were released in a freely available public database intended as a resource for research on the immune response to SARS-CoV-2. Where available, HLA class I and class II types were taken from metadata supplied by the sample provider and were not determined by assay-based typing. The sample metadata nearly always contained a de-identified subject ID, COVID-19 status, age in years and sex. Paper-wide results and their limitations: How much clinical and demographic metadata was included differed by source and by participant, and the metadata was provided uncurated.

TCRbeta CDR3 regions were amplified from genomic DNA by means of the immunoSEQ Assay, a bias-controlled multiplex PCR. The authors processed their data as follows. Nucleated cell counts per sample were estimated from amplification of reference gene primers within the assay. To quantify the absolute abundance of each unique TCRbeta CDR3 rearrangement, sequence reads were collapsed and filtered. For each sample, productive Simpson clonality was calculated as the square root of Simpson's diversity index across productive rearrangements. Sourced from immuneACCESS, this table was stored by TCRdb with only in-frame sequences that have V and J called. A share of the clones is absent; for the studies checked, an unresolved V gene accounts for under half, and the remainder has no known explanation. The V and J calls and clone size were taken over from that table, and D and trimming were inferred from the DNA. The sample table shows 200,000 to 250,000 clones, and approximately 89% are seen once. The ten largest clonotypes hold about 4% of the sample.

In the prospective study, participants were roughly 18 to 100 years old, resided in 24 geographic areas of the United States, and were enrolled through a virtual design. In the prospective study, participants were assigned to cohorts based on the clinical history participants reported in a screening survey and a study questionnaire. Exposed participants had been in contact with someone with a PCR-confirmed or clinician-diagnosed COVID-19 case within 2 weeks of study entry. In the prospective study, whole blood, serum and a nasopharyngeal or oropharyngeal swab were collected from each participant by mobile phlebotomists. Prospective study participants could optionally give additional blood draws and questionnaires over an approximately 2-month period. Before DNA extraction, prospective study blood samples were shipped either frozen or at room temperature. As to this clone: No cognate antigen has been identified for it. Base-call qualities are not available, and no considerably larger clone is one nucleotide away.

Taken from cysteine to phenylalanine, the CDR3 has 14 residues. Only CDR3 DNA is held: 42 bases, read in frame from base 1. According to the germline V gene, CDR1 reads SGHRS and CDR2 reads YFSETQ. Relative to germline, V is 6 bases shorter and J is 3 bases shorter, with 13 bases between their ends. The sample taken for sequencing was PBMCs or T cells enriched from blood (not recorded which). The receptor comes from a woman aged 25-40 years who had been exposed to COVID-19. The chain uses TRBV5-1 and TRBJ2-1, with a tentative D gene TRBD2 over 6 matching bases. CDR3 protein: CASKGGPGYNEQFF. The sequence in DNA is TGCGCCAGCAAAGGAGGGCCGGGCTACAATGAGCAGTTCTTC.